The clone carrying this T cell receptor (beta chain) was seen just once. Libraries were prepared by immunoSEQ multiplex PCR; TCRdb keeps only in-frame clonotypes and omits some of them. The sample lists about 160,000 clones, about 87% seen once, with approximately 12% in the top ten. The length of the CDR3 is 16 residues. Between the trimmed V and J ends, which lost 2 bases and 4 bases, there was a span of 14 bases. CDR1 and CDR2 from the germline V gene are MGHDK and SYGVNS. The data derive from a study of control samples from healthy donors and cancer patients. The clonotype comes from a man younger than 40 in good health. The source material was blood. The V and J genes are TRBV25-1 and TRBJ2-2; no firm D call. CDR3 DNA sequence: TGTGCCAGCAGTGAAGAAGGGCTAGGCGGCACCGGGGAGCTGTTTTTT. Translating gives CASSEEGLGGTGELFF.